The 2 T cell receptor beta chains below come from one sample, sequenced in a study of blood T cell repertoires in COVID-19. Here immunoSEQ multiplex PCR was the method, and the copy in TCRdb shows in-frame clones only, minus some. This table has 85,000 to 100,000 clones, 85% to 90% appearing once. Input material: peripheral blood. The receptor set was obtained from a man aged 45-65 years with COVID-19, enrolled during active disease.

The CDR3 DNA follows: TGTGCCAGCAGCTCCCCTCGGGAATTGAACACTGAAGCTTTCTTT. Translated: CASSSPRELNTEAFF. This chain uses TRBV7-9 with TRBJ1-1; D unclear. The CDR3 spans 15 residues. The V and J ends lost 4 bases and 0 bases respectively, with 12 bases between them. Germline V gene data show CDR1 as SEHNR and CDR2 as FQNEAQ (reference sequence).

The gene calls are TRBV5-5 and TRBJ1-1; D is possibly TRBD1 (6 bases). CDR1 is SGHKS and CDR2 is YYEKEE in the germline V gene (reference sequence). This CDR3 has 14 residues. V dropped 3 bases and J dropped 1 base, with 10 bases sitting between them. The CDR3 DNA sequence: TGTGCCAGCAGCTCGGGACACGGGAACACTGAAGCTTTCTTT. It specifies CASSSGHGNTEAFF.